This T cell receptor beta chain was documented in a study of shared clonotypes between healthy human individuals. The protocol was immunoSEQ multiplex PCR, while the TCRdb copy is restricted to in-frame clones and leaves out a portion. The repertoire holds about 1,800,000 clones, with about 95% as singletons. The CDR3 has 12 amino acids. The germline V gene encodes CDR1 SEHNR and CDR2 FQNEAQ (reference sequence). Trimming cost V 6 bases and J 10 bases, with 13 bases left between them. Naive CD8 cells lacked CD45RO, underwent positive selection for CCR7 and left out terminally differentiated effector memory CD45RA+ cells.

The specimen sequenced was naive CD8+ T cells sorted from blood. The chain recombines TRBV7-9 with TRBJ2-1; D is possibly TRBD1 (6 bases). The receptor's source is a man between 18 and 29 years old in good health. The CDR3 DNA sequence: TGTGCCAGCAGTCATCCCGGGACAGAGCAGTTCTTC. Encoded protein: CASSHPGTEQFF. Based on the CDR3 plus reference TRBV7-9 and TRBJ2-1, the full variable domain is DTGVSQNPRHKITKRGQNVTFRCDPISEHNRLYWYRQTLGQGPEFLTYFQNEAQLEKSRLLSDRFSAERPKGSFSTLEIQRTEQGDSAMYLCASSHPGTEQFFGPGTRLTVL.